The 27 T cell receptor beta chains in this list originate from one sample, sequenced in a study of chemoradiotherapy in HPV16-positive cancers. Profiling relied on immunoSEQ multiplex PCR, and the TCRdb table lists in-frame clones only, not all of them. Found here are about 36,000 clones, about 92% of them singletons; the top ten hold roughly 3.6%. The source was blood, collected from a patient who underwent chemoradiotherapy. These receptors were taken from a human donor with HPV-associated anogenital cancer.

The chain combines TRBV2 with TRBJ1-4; 8 bases align to TRBD1. V dropped 2 bases and J dropped 7; count of bases not matched to a gene: 6. Germline V gives CDR1 SNHLY, CDR2 FYNNEI. The CDR3 extends over 15 amino acids. The CDR3 nucleotides are TGTGCCAGCAGTGAACGGACAGGGTGGGCTGAAAAACTGTTTTTT. Its protein product is CASSERTGWAEKLFF.

This clone was seen just once. V is TRBV15 and J is TRBJ1-5; D perhaps matches TRBD1 (5 bases). V was trimmed by 5 bases and J by 0 bases, leaving 8 bases between them. Germline V gene sequence: CDR1 LNHNV, CDR2 YYDKDF (reference sequence). This CDR3 has 14 amino acids. The CDR3 sequence: CATSPGSSNQPQHF. The CDR3 nucleotides read TGTGCCACCAGCCCAGGGAGTAGCAATCAGCCCCAGCATTTT.

The chain links TRBV19 to TRBJ2-6; D gene unclear. Trimming took 4 bases from V and 0 from J, leaving 4 bases between them. Germline CDR1 reads LNHDA; CDR2 reads SQIVND (reference sequence). The CDR3 is made up of 14 amino acids. The CDR3 sequence is CASSRDSGANVLTF. CDR3 nucleotide sequence: TGTGCCAGTAGTAGGGACTCTGGGGCCAACGTCCTGACTTTC.

Concerning this clone itself: The junction differs from germline at one of its ends, possibly a read error. V and J are TRBV7-7 and TRBJ2-1; D not resolved. The CDR3 has 13 amino acids. The germline V gene encodes CDR1 SSHAT and CDR2 FNYEAQ (reference sequence). The CDR3 DNA reads TGTGCTAGCAGTCCCCCAGGCGCTAGGAAGCAGTTCTTC. It codes for CASSPPGARKQFF.

V and J are TRBV19 and TRBJ1-3; D gene ambiguous. The length of the CDR3 is 17 residues. Between the trimmed V and J ends, which lost 3 bases and 0 bases, there was a span of 15 bases. CDR1 LNHDA and CDR2 SQIVND come from the germline V gene (reference sequence). CDR3 sequence reads: CASSISEKGISGNTIYF. CDR3 in DNA: TGTGCCAGTAGTATCAGTGAGAAGGGAATCTCTGGAAACACCATATATTTT. Full variable domain (rest looked up from reference TRBV19 and TRBJ1-3): DGGITQSPKYLFRKEGQNVTLSCEQNLNHDAMYWYRQDPGQGLRLIYYSQIVNDFQKGDIAEGYSVSREKKESFPLTVTSAQKNPTAFYLCASSISEKGISGNTIYFGEGSWLTVV.

The count of this clone is one. The chain employs TRBV25-1 and TRBJ1-4; D is ambiguous. Germline V gene data show CDR1 as MGHDK and CDR2 as SYGVNS. The ends were cut back, 3 bases at V and 7 bases at J, with 12 bases in the middle. The CDR3 has 14 amino acids. Written as DNA, the CDR3 is TGTGCCAGCAGTGACGAAACGGGCTCTGAAAAACTGTTTTTT. Translating gives CASSDETGSEKLFF.

V is TRBV6-1 and J is TRBJ2-5; 11 bases align to TRBD2. V lost 4 bases and J lost 3; bases outside the gene matches: 13. Per the germline V gene, CDR1 is MNHNS and CDR2 is SASEGT. The CDR3 length is 18 residues. As DNA, the CDR3 is TGTGCCAGCAGTGTACTTATAGCTAGCGGGGGGCCAAAAGAGACCCAGTACTTC. It yields the protein CASSVLIASGGPKETQYF.

This sequence joins TRBV20-1 and TRBJ1-4; D call uncertain. CDR1 DFQATT and CDR2 SNEGSKA come from the germline V gene (reference sequence). The CDR3 extends over 11 amino acids. Trimming took 3 bases from V and 6 from J, leaving 5 bases between them. CDR3 sequence: CSARDDEKLFF. The CDR3 region has the DNA TGCAGTGCTAGGGACGATGAAAAACTGTTTTTT.

This chain joins TRBV7-2 and TRBJ2-3; 7 positions match TRBD1. Germline CDR1 SGHTA, CDR2 FQGNSA. V was clipped by 2 bases and J by 2 bases; unmatched bases: 4. The CDR3 sequence is 15 residues long. CDR3 DNA sequence: TGTGCCAGCAGCTTACGAGGGGGCATCACAGATACGCAGTATTTT. It encodes CASSLRGGITDTQYF.

The chain carries TRBV11-2 and TRBJ2-3; unclear D gene. V shed 4 bases and J shed 8 bases, with 7 bases lying between them. The CDR3 is made up of 11 amino acids. Per germline, CDR1 SGHAT and CDR2 FQNNGV. The CDR3 DNA is TGTGCCAGCAGCTACACCGCTACGCAGTATTTT. Residues: CASSYTATQYF.

The chain has TRBV4-1 and TRBJ2-1; TRBD1 agrees at 7 bases. The CDR3 length is 17 residues. Germline V gene data show CDR1 as MGHRA and CDR2 as YSYEKL. J gave up 2 bases and V 0 bases, and 7 bases lay outside the gene matches. The CDR3 nucleotides are TGCGCCAGCAGCCAAGAGCGACAGGGTAGTCCCTACAATGAGCAGTTCTTC. Its protein is CASSQERQGSPYNEQFF.

This clone was recorded a few times. The chain uses TRBV18 and TRBJ1-2; D remains unclear. CDR3 length equals 13 residues. The V end lost 2 bases, the J end lost 8 bases, and 12 bases lay between the germline ends. Germline lookup yields CDR1 KGHSH and CDR2 LQKENI. The CDR3 loop reads CASSPTTLEGYTF. The CDR3 nucleotides read TGTGCCAGCTCACCAACTACCCTCGAGGGCTACACCTTC.

This rearrangement joins TRBV9 to TRBJ2-5; possibly TRBD2 for D (6 bases). V lost 0 bases and J 2 bases, leaving 11 bases between the germline ends. The CDR3 loop spans 15 amino acids. Germline V gene data show CDR1 as SGDLS and CDR2 as YYNGEE. The CDR3 DNA follows: TGTGCCAGCAGCGTAGTTGGGGGGAGACAAGAGACCCAGTACTTC. As protein: CASSVVGGRQETQYF.

This chain uses TRBV11-3 with TRBJ2-3; D may be TRBD1 or TRBD2 (5 bases each). The CDR3 is 14 residues long. CDR1 and CDR2 (germline): SGHNT, YENEEA. Trimming removed 5 bases from V and 3 bases from J, with 12 bases in between. In DNA form, the CDR3 reads TGTGCCAGCAGCCCGAGGGACCGTACAGATACGCAGTATTTT. Its translation is CASSPRDRTDTQYF.

The CDR3 DNA reads TGTGCCAGCAGCCCCCAGGGCAATCTTGGAAACACCATATATTTT. It codes for CASSPQGNLGNTIYF. The rearrangement uses TRBV7-8 and TRBJ1-3; possible D gene TRBD1, 5 bases. CDR3 length: 15 amino acids. Germline CDR1 SGHVS, CDR2 FQNEAQ. With 5 bases removed from V and 3 bases from J, the gap between germline ends came to 14 bases.

The gene calls are TRBV4-1 and TRBJ2-3; possibly TRBD2 for D (6 bases). Germline loops: CDR1 MGHRA, CDR2 YSYEKL. CDR3 length: 17 amino acids. V was clipped by 4 bases and J by 1 base, with 18 bases between them. CDR3 region: CASSRAGMGGRTDTQYF. The CDR3 nucleotides read TGCGCCAGCAGCCGAGCCGGGATGGGGGGACGCACAGATACGCAGTATTTT.

The chain recombines TRBV7-3 with TRBJ2-1; 11 nucleotides align to TRBD2. Trimming at V came to 0 bases and at J to 8 bases, leaving 12 bases not matched to a gene. CDR1 and CDR2 (germline): SGHTA, FQGTGA. The CDR3 length is 18 residues. The CDR3 bases are TGTGCCAGCAGCTTAACGGCGTCGATAGCGGGGGGGCCAGATGAGCAGTTCTTC. This translates into CASSLTASIAGGPDEQFF. Drawing the rest from reference TRBV7-3 and TRBJ2-1, the complete variable domain is GAGVSQTPSNKVTEKGKYVELRCDPISGHTALYWYRQSLGQGPEFLIYFQGTGAADDSGLPNDRFFAVRPEGSVSTLKIQRTERGDSAVYLCASSLTASIAGGPDEQFFGPGTRLTVL.

In this sample, this clone turned up once. The chain employs TRBV5-1 and TRBJ2-1; 13 nucleotides align to TRBD2. The germline V gene encodes CDR1 SGHRS and CDR2 YFSETQ. CDR3 length equals 15 residues. V shed 3 bases and J 7 bases; nucleotides not matched to a gene: 4. The CDR3 nucleotides are TGCGCCAGCAGCTCAACTAGCGGGGGGGGGAATGAGCAGTTCTTC. Translation gives CASSSTSGGGNEQFF.

The rearrangement joins TRBV11-3 to TRBJ2-2, with TRBD1 matching 11 bases. Germline CDR1 reads SGHNT; CDR2 reads YENEEA. The CDR3 is made up of 19 amino acids. V shed 5 bases, J shed 6 bases, and the junction held 17 bases outside the gene matches. CDR3 in amino acids: CASSQYLAGTGGKAGELFF. In nucleotides, the CDR3 is TGTGCCAGCAGCCAGTACCTCGCCGGGACAGGGGGGAAAGCCGGGGAGCTGTTTTTT.

V usage is TRBV11-3 and J usage is TRBJ1-1, with a possible D match to TRBD1 (6 bases). Per germline, CDR1 SGHNT and CDR2 YENEEA. The length of the CDR3 is 14 residues. V lost 5 bases, J lost 5 bases, and 15 bases lay in between. This CDR3 is CASSLTGSRTEAFF. CDR3 sequence (DNA): TGTGCCAGCAGCCTAACAGGGAGTAGGACTGAAGCTTTCTTT.

This clone was seen more than once but under ten times. The chain uses TRBV6-6 and TRBJ1-5, with D possibly TRBD1 on 5 matching bases. V lost 6 bases, J lost 7 bases, and 13 bases lay in between. Germline V gene data show CDR1 as MNHNY and CDR2 as SVGAGI (reference sequence). The CDR3 is made up of 13 amino acids. Here the CDR3 reads CASRDIREQPQHF. Here the CDR3 DNA reads TGTGCCAGCAGGGATATCAGGGAGCAGCCCCAGCATTTT.

This clone appeared once. This rearrangement joins TRBV7-3 to TRBJ2-3; 8 bases are a match to TRBD2. Germline V CDR1 and CDR2: SGHTA, FQGTGA. Losses at the gene ends were 5 bases for V and 1 base for J; bases not matched to a gene: 2. The CDR3 length is 14 residues. The CDR3 bases are TGTGCCAGCAGCCGCGGGGGGCGCACAGATACGCAGTATTTT. Translation gives CASSRGGRTDTQYF.

This clone came up a few times. This chain connects TRBV14 to TRBJ2-7; a possible D gene is TRBD2 (6 bases). The germline V gene encodes CDR1 SGHDN and CDR2 FVKESK. The CDR3 runs to 12 residues. The germline V and J ends were trimmed by 0 bases and 12 bases, with 12 bases remaining between them. As DNA, the CDR3 is TGTGCCAGCAGCCAAGATAGGGCGGGGACGTACTTC. This encodes CASSQDRAGTYF. Full variable domain (remainder filled in from reference TRBV14 and TRBJ2-7): EAGVTQFPSHSVIEKGQTVTLRCDPISGHDNLYWYRRVMGKEIKFLLHFVKESKQDESGMPNNRFLAERTGGTYSTLKVQPAELEDSGVYFCASSQDRAGTYFGPGTRLTVT.

This clone appeared a single time. The gene calls are TRBV6-4 and TRBJ2-2; 7 bases agree with TRBD1. This CDR3 has 14 amino acids. Germline V gene data show CDR1 as MRHNA and CDR2 as SNTAGT. The ends lost 5 bases at V and 5 bases at J; junction bases unmatched: 5. For the CDR3, the DNA is TGTGCCAGCAGTCATACAGGGGAAACCGGGGAGCTGTTTTTT. Translation gives CASSHTGETGELFF.

The chain couples TRBV18 to TRBJ1-1; 8 bases are a match to TRBD1. The CDR3 has 14 amino acids. The J segment lost 1 base and the V segment lost 3 bases, leaving 1 base of the junction unmatched. Germline lookup yields CDR1 KGHSH and CDR2 LQKENI. In DNA, the CDR3 is TGTGCCAGCTCACCGGGACAGGCGAACACTGAAGCTTTCTTT. Its translation is CASSPGQANTEAFF.

The chain links TRBV4-2 to TRBJ1-2; D is perhaps TRBD1 (5 bases). Trimming took off 0 bases at V and 4 bases at J, with 18 bases between the two ends. Germline CDR1 LGHNA, CDR2 YNFKEQ. The CDR3 has 17 amino acids. CDR3 amino acids: CASSQEPRPLGAYGYTF. CDR3 nucleotides: TGTGCCAGCAGCCAAGAACCCCGTCCTCTTGGGGCCTATGGCTACACCTTC.

The chain has TRBV7-9 and TRBJ2-7; D is perhaps TRBD2 (6 bases). Germline CDR1 reads SEHNR; CDR2 reads FQNEAQ (reference sequence). V was cut by 5 bases and J by 2 bases, with 16 bases left in between. This CDR3 spans 15 amino acids. The CDR3 protein is CASSASGGVPYEQYF. The CDR3 DNA sequence: TGTGCCAGCAGCGCCTCAGGAGGGGTGCCCTACGAGCAGTACTTC.